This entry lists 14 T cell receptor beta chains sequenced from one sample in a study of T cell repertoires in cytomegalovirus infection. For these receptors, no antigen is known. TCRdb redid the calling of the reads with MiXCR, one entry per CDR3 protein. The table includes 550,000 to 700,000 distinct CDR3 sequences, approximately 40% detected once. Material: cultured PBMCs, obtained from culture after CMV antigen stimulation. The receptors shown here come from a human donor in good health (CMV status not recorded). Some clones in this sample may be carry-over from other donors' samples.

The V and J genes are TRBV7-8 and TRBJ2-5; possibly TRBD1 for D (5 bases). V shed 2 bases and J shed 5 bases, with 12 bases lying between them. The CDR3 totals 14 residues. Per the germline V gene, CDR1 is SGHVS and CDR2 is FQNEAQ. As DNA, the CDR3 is TGTGCCAGCAGCTTACACCCAGGGCAGGAGACCCAGTACTTC. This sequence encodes CASSLHPGQETQYF. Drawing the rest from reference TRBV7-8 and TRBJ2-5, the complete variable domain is GAGVSQSPRYKVAKRGQDVALRCDPISGHVSLFWYQQALGQGPEFLTYFQNEAQLDKSGLPSDRFFAERPEGSVSTLKIQRTQQEDSAVYLCASSLHPGQETQYFGPGTRLLVL.

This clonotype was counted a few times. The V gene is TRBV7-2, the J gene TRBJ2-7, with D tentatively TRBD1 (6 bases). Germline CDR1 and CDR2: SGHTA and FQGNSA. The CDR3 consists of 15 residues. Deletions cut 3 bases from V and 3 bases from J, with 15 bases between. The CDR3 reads CASSFPGTPDYEQYF. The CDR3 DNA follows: TGTGCCAGCAGCTTCCCCGGGACACCAGACTACGAGCAGTACTTC.

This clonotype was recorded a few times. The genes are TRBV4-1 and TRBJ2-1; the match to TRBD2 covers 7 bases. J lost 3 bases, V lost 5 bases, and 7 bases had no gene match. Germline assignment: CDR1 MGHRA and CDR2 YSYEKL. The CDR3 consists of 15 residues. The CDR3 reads CASSGVGRGYNEQFF. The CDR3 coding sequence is TGCGCCAGCAGCGGGGTAGGGAGGGGCTACAATGAGCAGTTCTTC.

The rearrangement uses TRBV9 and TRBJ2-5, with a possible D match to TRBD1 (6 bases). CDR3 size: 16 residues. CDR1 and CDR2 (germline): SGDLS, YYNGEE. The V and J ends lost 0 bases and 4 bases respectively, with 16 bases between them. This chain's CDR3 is CASSVGQGSTLETQYF. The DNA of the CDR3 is TGTGCCAGCAGCGTAGGTCAGGGGAGCACTTTAGAGACCCAGTACTTC.

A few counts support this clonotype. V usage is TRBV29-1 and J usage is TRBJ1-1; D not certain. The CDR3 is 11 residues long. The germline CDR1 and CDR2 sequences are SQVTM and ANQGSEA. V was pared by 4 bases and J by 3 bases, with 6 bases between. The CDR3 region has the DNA TGCAGCGTTGTATTGGACACTGAAGCTTTCTTT. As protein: CSVVLDTEAFF.

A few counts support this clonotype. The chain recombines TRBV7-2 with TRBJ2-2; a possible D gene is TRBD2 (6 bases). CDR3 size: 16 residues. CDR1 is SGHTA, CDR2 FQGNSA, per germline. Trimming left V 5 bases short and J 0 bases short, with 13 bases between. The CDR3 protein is CASSLRGTPNTGELFF. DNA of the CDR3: TGTGCCAGCAGCCTACGCGGGACTCCGAACACCGGGGAGCTGTTTTTT.

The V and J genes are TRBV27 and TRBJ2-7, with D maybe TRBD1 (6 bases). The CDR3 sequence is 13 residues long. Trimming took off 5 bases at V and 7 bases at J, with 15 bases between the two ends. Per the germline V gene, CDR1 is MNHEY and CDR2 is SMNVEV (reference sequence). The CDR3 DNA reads TGTGCCAGCAGTGCCACAGGGTCATGGGAGCAGTACTTC. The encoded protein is CASSATGSWEQYF.

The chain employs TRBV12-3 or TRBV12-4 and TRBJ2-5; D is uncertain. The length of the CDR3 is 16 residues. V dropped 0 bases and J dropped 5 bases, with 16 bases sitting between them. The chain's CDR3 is CASSLAVGTLEETQYF. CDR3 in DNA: TGTGCCAGCAGTTTAGCAGTTGGTACGTTGGAGGAGACCCAGTACTTC.

The CDR3 DNA sequence: TGTGCCAGCAGAGAGTCGGGGGGTAGGAGGTACACTGAAGCTTTCTTT. Its protein is CASRESGGRRYTEAFF. The J gene is TRBJ1-1, the V gene TRBV12-3 or TRBV12-4; maybe TRBD1 (5 bases). Between the trimmed V and J ends, which lost 6 bases and 3 bases, there was a span of 20 bases. CDR3 size: 16 residues.

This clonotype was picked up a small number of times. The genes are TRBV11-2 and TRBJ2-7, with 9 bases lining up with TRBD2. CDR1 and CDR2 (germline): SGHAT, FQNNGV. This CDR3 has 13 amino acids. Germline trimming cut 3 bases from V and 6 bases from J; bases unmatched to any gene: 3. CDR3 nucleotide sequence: TGTGCCAGCAGCTTGGGACTAGCATTCGAGCAGTACTTC. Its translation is CASSLGLAFEQYF.

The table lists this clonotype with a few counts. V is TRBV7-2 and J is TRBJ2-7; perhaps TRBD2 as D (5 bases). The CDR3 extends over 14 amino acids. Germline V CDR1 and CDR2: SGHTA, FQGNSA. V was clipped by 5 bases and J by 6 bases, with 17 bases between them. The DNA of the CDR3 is TGTGCCAGCAGCAACGCGGGCTCGCGGTCCGAGCAGTACTTC. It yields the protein CASSNAGSRSEQYF. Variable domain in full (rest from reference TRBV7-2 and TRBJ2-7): GAGVSQSPSNKVTEKGKDVELRCDPISGHTALYWYRQSLGQGLEFLIYFQGNSAPDKSGLPSDRFSAERTGGSVSTLTIQRTQQEDSAVYLCASSNAGSRSEQYFGPGTRLTVT.

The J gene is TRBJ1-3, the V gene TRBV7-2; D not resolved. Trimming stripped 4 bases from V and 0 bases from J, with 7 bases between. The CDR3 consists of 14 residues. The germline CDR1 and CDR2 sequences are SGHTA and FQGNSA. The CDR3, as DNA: TGTGCCAGCAGCTCTCCCAACTCTGGAAACACCATATATTTT. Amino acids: CASSSPNSGNTIYF.

CDR3 sequence (DNA): TGTGCCAGCAGCCGGGTGGGGGTTAATCAGCCCCAGCATTTT. Its translation is CASSRVGVNQPQHF. The chain is built from TRBV7-2 and TRBJ1-5; TRBD1 is a possible D gene (5 bases). Between the trimmed V and J ends, which lost 5 bases and 4 bases, there was a span of 12 bases. The germline V gene encodes CDR1 SGHTA and CDR2 FQGNSA. The CDR3 spans 14 residues.

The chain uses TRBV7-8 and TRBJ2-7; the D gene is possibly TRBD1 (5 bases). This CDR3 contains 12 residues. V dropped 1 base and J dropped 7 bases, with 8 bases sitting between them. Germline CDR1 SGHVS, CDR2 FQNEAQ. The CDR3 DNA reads TGTGCCAGCAGCTTAGAGCCAGGGGAGCAGTACTTC. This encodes CASSLEPGEQYF.